These 12 T cell receptor beta chains were all obtained from the same sample, sequenced in a study of cytomegalovirus exposure and HLA in healthy donors. The primer mix had 60 Vbeta and 13 Jbeta primers. Libraries were prepared by immunoSEQ multiplex PCR; TCRdb keeps only in-frame clonotypes and omits some of them. The repertoire holds about 94,000 clones, with roughly 86% as singletons. The specimen sequenced was PBMCs. These TCRs come from a human donor in good health.

V gene TRBV14 combines with J gene TRBJ2-5; D gene uncertain. Trimming removed 0 bases at V and 1 base at J, with 9 bases between. The CDR3 runs to 15 residues. Looked up from germline, CDR1 is SGHDN and CDR2 is FVKESK. The CDR3 loop reads CASSQDYGRQETQYF. CDR3 DNA: TGTGCCAGCAGCCAAGATTATGGCCGCCAAGAGACCCAGTACTTC.

The chain couples TRBV5-1 to TRBJ1-3; D is perhaps TRBD1 (5 bases). This CDR3 has 16 amino acids. V was pared by 4 bases and J by 0 bases, with 14 bases between. Germline V gene data show CDR1 as SGHRS and CDR2 as YFSETQ. The CDR3 sequence: CASSIDPGNSGNTIYF. The DNA for the CDR3 is TGCGCCAGCAGCATAGATCCAGGGAACTCTGGAAACACCATATATTTT.

The CDR3 coding sequence is TGTGCCAGCAGCACAGGACACCTATCGTATGGCTACACCTTC. The encoded protein is CASSTGHLSYGYTF. The chain is built from TRBV27 and TRBJ1-2; possibly TRBD1 for D (5 bases). The CDR3 contains 14 residues. The germline V gene encodes CDR1 MNHEY and CDR2 SMNVEV (reference sequence). V was pared by 6 bases and J by 5 bases, with 16 bases between.

The chain uses TRBV7-2 and TRBJ2-3; TRBD1 matches 11 bases. The junction had 6 bases not matched to a gene; V was cut back by 2 bases and J by 5 bases. Per germline, CDR1 SGHTA and CDR2 FQGNSA. The CDR3 extends over 16 amino acids. This CDR3 reads CASSLSRDRGIDTQYF. The CDR3 region has the DNA TGTGCCAGCAGCTTAAGTCGGGACAGGGGGATAGATACGCAGTATTTT.

The rearrangement links TRBV19 to TRBJ1-4; a weak D match, TRBD1 (6 bases). CDR1 LNHDA and CDR2 SQIVND come from the germline V gene (reference sequence). V lost 4 bases and J lost 6, with 12 bases in between. The CDR3 runs 14 residues. The CDR3 nucleotides read TGTGCCAGTAGTACCTACAGGGCTGATGAAAAACTGTTTTTT. Translated: CASSTYRADEKLFF.

This chain links TRBV6-6 with TRBJ2-7; possibly TRBD1 for D (6 bases). Germline V gene data show CDR1 as MNHNY and CDR2 as SVGAGI (reference sequence). The length of the CDR3 is 14 residues. The V end was cut by 6 bases, the J end by 1 base, with 13 bases between. The CDR3 spells CASSAGEWSYEQYF. CDR3 nucleotide sequence: TGTGCCAGCAGCGCAGGGGAGTGGTCCTACGAGCAGTACTTC.

The genes are TRBV7-3 and TRBJ1-6, with D perhaps matching TRBD1 (5 bases). This CDR3 is 13 amino acids long. The germline V gene has CDR1 SGHTA and CDR2 FQGTGA. The ends were cut back, 4 bases at V and 11 bases at J, with 12 bases in the middle. The CDR3 sequence is CASSSIQGTPLHF. The CDR3 region has the DNA TGTGCCAGCAGCTCGATCCAGGGTACACCCCTCCACTTT.

The V and J genes are TRBV9 and TRBJ2-1; a weak D match, TRBD2 (6 bases). Germline values: CDR1 SGDLS, CDR2 YYNGEE. The CDR3 contains 15 residues. Trimming stripped 3 bases from V and 0 bases from J, with 10 bases between. CDR3 in DNA: TGTGCCAGCAGCGCCCGGCGGGACTCCTACAATGAGCAGTTCTTC. Encoded protein: CASSARRDSYNEQFF. Filled out from reference TRBV9 and TRBJ2-1, the complete variable domain reads DSGVTQTPKHLITATGQRVTLRCSPRSGDLSVYWYQQSLDQGLQFLIQYYNGEERAKGNILERFSAQQFPDLHSELNLSSLELGDSALYFCASSARRDSYNEQFFGPGTRLTVL.

The chain links TRBV5-8 to TRBJ2-3, with D possibly matching TRBD2 (5 bases). Trimming removed 6 bases from V and 5 bases from J, with 13 bases in between. The CDR3 spans 13 residues. The germline V gene encodes CDR1 SGHTS and CDR2 YDEGEE. The CDR3 sequence is CASIPTGLDTQYF. CDR3 in DNA: TGTGCCAGCATCCCAACTGGACTAGATACGCAGTATTTT.

This chain uses TRBV28 with TRBJ2-5; 9 bases align to TRBD1. Germline loops: CDR1 MDHEN, CDR2 SYDVKM. Unmatched junction bases numbered 4, after V lost 10 bases and J lost 4 bases. The length of the CDR3 is 12 residues. DNA of the CDR3: TGTGCCATCAACAGGGGGCGAGAGACCCAGTACTTC. The encoded protein is CAINRGRETQYF.

V is TRBV5-1 and J is TRBJ2-1; D is unclear. Germline V lookup: CDR1 SGHRS, CDR2 YFSETQ. Deletions cut 0 bases from V and 7 bases from J, with 11 bases between. The CDR3 has 14 residues. The CDR3 here is CASSLVTPTNEQFF. For the CDR3, the DNA is TGCGCCAGCAGCTTGGTGACTCCAACTAATGAGCAGTTCTTC.

The rearrangement uses TRBV5-1 and TRBJ2-3; 7 bases map to TRBD2. CDR1 and CDR2 from the germline V gene are SGHRS and YFSETQ. V shed 0 bases, J shed 3 bases, and the junction held 7 bases outside the gene matches. This CDR3 comprises 16 residues. The CDR3 sequence: CASSLDRAGRTDTQYF. The CDR3 nucleotides read TGCGCCAGCAGCTTGGATCGAGCGGGACGGACAGATACGCAGTATTTT.